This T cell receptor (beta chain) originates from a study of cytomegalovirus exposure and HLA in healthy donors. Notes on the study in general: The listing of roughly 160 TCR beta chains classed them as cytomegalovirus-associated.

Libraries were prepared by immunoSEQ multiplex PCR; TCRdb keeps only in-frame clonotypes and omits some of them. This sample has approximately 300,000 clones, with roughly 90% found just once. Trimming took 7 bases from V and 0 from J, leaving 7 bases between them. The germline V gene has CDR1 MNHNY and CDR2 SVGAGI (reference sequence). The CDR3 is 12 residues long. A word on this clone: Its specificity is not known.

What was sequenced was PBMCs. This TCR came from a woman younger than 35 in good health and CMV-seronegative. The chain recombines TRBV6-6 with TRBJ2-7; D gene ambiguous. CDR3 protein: CASTHSSYEQYF. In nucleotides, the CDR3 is TGTGCCAGCACCCACAGCTCCTACGAGCAGTACTTC.